These 4 T cell receptor beta chains originate from one sample sequenced in a study of beta chain features in type 1 diabetes. Expressed TCRB transcripts were sequenced, since all the RNA that had been isolated was reverse transcribed. This table comes from immunoSEQ multiplex PCR, and its TCRdb copy is limited to in-frame clones, with some not included. In the table there are about 130,000 clones, around 9% of which are singletons. Their antigens are not known. Whole-study findings and limits: Type 1 diabetes patients showed a moderate but significant shortening of TCRB CDR3s in all four CD4+ subsets.

Sequenced input: central memory CD4+ T cells from blood. The origin of the receptors is a man aged 25-40 years with type 1 diabetes.

The J gene is TRBJ2-5, the V gene TRBV6-5, with 9 bases fitting TRBD2. This CDR3 is 16 amino acids long. The junction had 5 bases not matched to a gene; V was cut back by 1 base and J by 2 bases. Germline V CDR1 and CDR2: MNHEY, SVGAGI. The CDR3 here is CASSYWLAGPQETQYF. As DNA, the CDR3 is TGTGCCAGCAGTTACTGGCTAGCGGGGCCTCAAGAGACCCAGTACTTC.

This clone was picked up a small number of times. V gene TRBV7-2 combines with J gene TRBJ2-1, with 10 bases fitting TRBD2. With V trimmed by 1 base and J by 5 bases, 2 bases remained unmatched. CDR3 length: 15 amino acids. The V gene's germline CDR1 is SGHTA and CDR2 FQGNSA. In nucleotides, the CDR3 is TGTGCCAGCAGCTTAGAGCTAGCGGGGGACAATGAGCAGTTCTTC. Translated, it gives CASSLELAGDNEQFF.

The sample holds many counts of this clone. The chain has TRBV18 and TRBJ2-5; the D gene is possibly TRBD2 (6 bases). The germline CDR1 and CDR2 sequences are KGHSH and LQKENI. The ends were cut back, 6 bases at V and 2 bases at J, with 13 bases in the middle. The CDR3 consists of 14 residues. The CDR3 DNA reads TGTGCCAGCTCGTCGTGGGGGGTTCAAGAGACCCAGTACTTC. It yields the protein CASSSWGVQETQYF. Complete variable domain (other parts from reference TRBV18 and TRBJ2-5): NAGVMQNPRHLVRRRGQEARLRCSPMKGHSHVYWYRQLPEEGLKFMVYLQKENIIDESGMPKERFSAEFPKEGPSILRIQQVVRGDSAAYFCASSSWGVQETQYFGPGTRLLVL.

There are a few counts of this clone. V gene TRBV30 combines with J gene TRBJ2-3; a weak D match, TRBD1 (6 bases). V was shortened by 3 bases and J by 6 bases, with 19 bases between the two germline ends. Germline assignment: CDR1 GTSNPN and CDR2 SVGIG (reference sequence). This CDR3 has 15 residues. The chain's CDR3 is CAWSFGDTLGDTQYF. Here the CDR3 DNA reads TGTGCCTGGAGCTTCGGGGACACCCTGGGGGATACGCAGTATTTT. Combining the CDR3 with reference TRBV30 and TRBJ2-3 gives the whole variable domain SQTIHQWPATLVQPVGSPLSLECTVEGTSNPNLYWYRQAAGRGLQLLFYSVGIGQISSEVPQNLSASRPQDRQFILSSKKLLLSDSGFYLCAWSFGDTLGDTQYFGPGTRLTVL.